This T cell receptor beta chain emerged from a study of beta chain features in type 1 diabetes. Turning to the study itself: The patients were much like the healthy donors in age, gender and cell yields.

This clone has just a few counts. Its antigen remains unidentified. Study conclusions and caveats: Type 1 diabetes patients had fewer VDJ junction insertions and more deletions. People with Type 1 diabetes carried modestly yet significantly shorter TCRB CDR3s in all four CD4+ subsets.

TCRB transcripts that were expressed got sequenced, as all of the isolated RNA had been reverse transcribed. Clones were read by immunoSEQ multiplex PCR, and TCRdb kept only the in-frame ones, dropping some. The sample yields roughly 150,000 clones, roughly 9% seen once. Sequenced sample: central memory CD4+ T cells from blood. The TCR was taken from a young woman with type 1 diabetes.

The CDR3 nucleotides read TGTGCCAGCAGCTTAGTAGTGGGCGCGAACACTGAAGCTTTCTTT. Its translation: CASSLVVGANTEAFF. V is TRBV11-1 and J is TRBJ1-1; D call uncertain. Trimming took 1 base from V and 1 from J, leaving 10 bases between them. The germline V gene has CDR1 SGHAT and CDR2 FQDESV (reference sequence). The CDR3 covers 15 residues.